The clone carrying this T cell receptor (beta chain) was detected only once. The data derive from a study of control samples from healthy donors and cancer patients. From germline, CDR1 is SQVTM and CDR2 ANQGSEA. The CDR3 contains 14 residues. V was clipped by 1 base and J by 0 bases, with 6 bases between them. Data came from immunoSEQ multiplex PCR; TCRdb stores just in-frame clones and leaves some out. The sample consists of approximately 170,000 clones, 85% to 95% of them appearing once. The receptor was derived from a man aged 25-40 years in good health. The chain has TRBV29-1 and TRBJ2-2; D remains unclear. Sequenced sample: blood. CDR3 coding DNA: TGCAGCGTTGAAGGGTTCGCGAACACCGGGGAGCTGTTTTTT. The encoded protein is CSVEGFANTGELFF.